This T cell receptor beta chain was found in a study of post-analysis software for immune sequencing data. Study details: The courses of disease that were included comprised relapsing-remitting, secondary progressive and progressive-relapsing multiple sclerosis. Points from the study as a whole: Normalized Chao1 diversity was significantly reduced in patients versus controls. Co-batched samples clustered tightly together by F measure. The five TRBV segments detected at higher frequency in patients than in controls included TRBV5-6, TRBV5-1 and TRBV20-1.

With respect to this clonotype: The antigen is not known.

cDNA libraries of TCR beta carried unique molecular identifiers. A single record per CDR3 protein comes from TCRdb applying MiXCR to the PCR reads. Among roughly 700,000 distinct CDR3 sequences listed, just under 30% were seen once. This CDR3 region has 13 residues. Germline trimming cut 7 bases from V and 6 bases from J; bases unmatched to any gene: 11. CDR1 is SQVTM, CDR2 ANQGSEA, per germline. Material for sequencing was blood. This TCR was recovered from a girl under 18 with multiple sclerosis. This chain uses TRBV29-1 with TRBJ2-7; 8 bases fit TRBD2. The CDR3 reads CSGGGSGGGEQYF. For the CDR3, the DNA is TGCAGCGGCGGGGGGTCGGGGGGTGGCGAGCAGTACTTC.